This T cell receptor beta chain emerged from a study of CD8+CD57+ T cells in acquired aplastic anemia (dated by TCRdb to 2016 to 2018). With respect to the entire study: On average, sorted CD4+ and CD8+ cells yielded approximately 3 ug of extracted DNA, with a range of about 0.19 to 30 ug. For healthy donor samples, the average read count was about 10 million for CD4+ cells and roughly 12 million for CD8+ cells.

This clonotype turned up a few times. The antigen it recognizes is unknown. No much larger clone is present one base from it, and per-base qualities are unavailable. General conclusions and limits of the study: Patients and healthy controls showed no significant difference in CD8+ Simpson's diversity (P=0.060). Approximately 31 CD8+ CDR3 sequences were found in both patients and controls but appeared to be highly expressed in patients and within the immunodominant clones of the patients.

Genomic DNA served as template for TCR beta VDJ combination and CDR3 sequence profiling. TCR repertoire sequencing was run on an Illumina HiSeq 2000. The study's processing was this. TRBV/TRBJ rearrangement plots, CDR3 size and DJ length profiles, and Simpson's diversity index were used to assess repertoires. The most abundant DNA sequence in the deep sequencing data was defined as the immunodominant clone. CDR3 amino acid sequences were screened for sharing across subjects and compared with published repertoires and the VDJdb database. TCRdb reworked the public reads: Q25 trimming with fastp, MiXCR clone assembly, productive beta chains retained. All rows with the same CDR3 protein become a single entry with the most common DNA and genes. These V and J calls originate from TCRdb's pipeline instead of the authors' own analysis. The sample data list about 71,000 distinct CDR3 sequences, and around half of these were observed just once. 6.5% to 9.5% of the sample is held by the ten biggest clonotypes.

The study deep-sequenced TCR repertoires of sorted CD4+ and CD8+ blood T cells from severe aplastic anemia patients and healthy subjects. Ficoll-Paque density gradient centrifugation was used to isolate peripheral blood mononuclear cells. Before DNA extraction, CD4+ and CD8+ T cells were sorted by FACS or by magnetic beads. The specimen was sorted CD4+, CD8+, or CD8+CD57+ T cells (not recorded which) from PBMCs. This clonotype was sampled from a human donor in good health, serving as a control.

In nucleotides, the sequence is TGTGCCATCAGTGAGGGACAGGCATACGAGCAGTACTTC. This is translated as CAISEGQAYEQYF. This sequence uses TRBV10-3 and TRBJ2-7, with 7 middle bases fitting TRBD1. Trimmed from V: 2 bases; trimmed from J: 4 bases; junction bases lacking a gene match: 2. The CDR3 has 13 amino acids, counting the end cysteine and phenylalanine. Only the CDR3 DNA stays, 39 bases, in frame from base 1. The germline V gene gives CDR1 as ENHRY and CDR2 as SYGVKD.